Detailed here is one TCR beta chain. Its target is unknown. These data originate in a study of T-cell reconstitution after alpha-beta-depleted transplantation in children. Study conclusions and caveats: Surviving thymic progenitors and recipient T cells were the source of high TCRbeta diversity at day 60 in some patients. Several hundred expanded graft clones reportedly supplied alpha-beta T cells about two months after transplant.

TCRbeta library construction was performed incorporating unique molecular identifiers. Via MiXCR, TCRdb re-called the PCR reads, giving one row per CDR3 protein. The sample records hundreds of thousands of distinct CDR3 sequences, 10% to 15% being singletons. V was trimmed by 2 bases and J by 4 bases, leaving 11 bases between them. The CDR3 extends over 14 amino acids. The material was PBMCs, mostly from graft donor cells, obtained 360 days after TCRalphabeta/CD19-depleted stem cell transplant. This chain connects TRBV12-3 or TRBV12-4 to TRBJ1-2; no clear D gene. This clonotype originated in a male patient between 5 and 17 years old who had a stem cell transplant for acute myeloid leukemia, so the T cells may come from the graft donor. CDR3 amino acids: CASSLTGFGYGYTF. The CDR3 DNA sequence: TGTGCCAGCAGTTTAACCGGGTTTGGCTATGGCTACACCTTC.